The TCR beta chain under discussion was sequenced for a study of T-cell reconstitution after alpha-beta-depleted transplantation in children. Points on this clonotype: At one of its ends the junction is not consistent with the germline gene, which may arise from a read error.

Using unique molecular identifiers, the investigators prepared the TCRbeta library. TCRdb passed the PCR reads through MiXCR, listing each CDR3 protein once. Altogether a few hundred thousand distinct CDR3 sequences are present, roughly 18% being singletons, with the ten largest covering 2.5% to 4%. The sequence was collected from a human donor who donated a stem cell graft to a child with acute lymphoblastic leukemia. Sequencing was performed on PBMCs from the stem cell graft donor, taken from the stem cell graft.

The CDR3 coding sequence is TGTGCCAGCGGCTTAGCAGCGGGGGGCCCCAATGAGCAGTTCTTC. Translating it yields CASGLAAGGPNEQFF. The chain carries TRBV7-9 and TRBJ2-1; 9 positions match TRBD2. This CDR3 spans 15 amino acids. The germline V gene encodes CDR1 SEHNR and CDR2 FQNEAQ (reference sequence). The full variable domain, rest sourced from reference TRBV7-9 and TRBJ2-1, is DTGVSQNPRHKITKRGQNVTFRCDPISEHNRLYWYRQTLGQGPEFLTYFQNEAQLEKSRLLSDRFSAERPKGSFSTLEIQRTEQGDSAMYLCASGLAAGGPNEQFFGPGTRLTVL.